A single sample is the source of the 22 T cell receptor beta chains below, sequenced in a study of blood T cell repertoires in COVID-19. The assay was immunoSEQ multiplex PCR, and TCRdb's table has in-frame clones only and misses some. The sample holds more than 450,000 clones; approximately 90% are singletons and the top ten take under 0.75%. Source material: PBMCs or T cells enriched from blood (not recorded which). These receptors all stem from a woman aged 18-35 years who had recovered from COVID-19.

V is TRBV12-3 or TRBV12-4 and J is TRBJ2-5, with 7 bases lining up with TRBD2. The CDR3 runs to 13 residues. The V segment lost 2 bases and the J segment 5 bases; nucleotides outside the gene matches: 2. CDR3 in amino acids: CASSLRRGETQYF. The CDR3 bases are TGTGCCAGCAGTTTAAGGCGGGGGGAGACCCAGTACTTC.

V gene TRBV5-1 combines with J gene TRBJ2-1; a possible D gene is TRBD1 (6 bases). The CDR3 length is 13 residues. Germline CDR1 reads SGHRS; CDR2 reads YFSETQ. V was clipped by 3 bases and J by 5 bases, with 9 bases between them. The CDR3 DNA reads TGCGCCAGCAGCTGGGACAATGACAATGAGCAGTTCTTC. As protein: CASSWDNDNEQFF.

V and J are TRBV7-3 and TRBJ1-1; D not certain. V was cut by 5 bases and J by 0 bases, with 16 bases left in between. Germline-derived CDR1 and CDR2 are SGHTA and FQGTGA. The CDR3 length is 16 residues. The CDR3 DNA reads TGTGCCAGCAGCGCCGAGGGCCTAGGTATGAACACTGAAGCTTTCTTT. Translation gives CASSAEGLGMNTEAFF.

The rearrangement joins TRBV28 to TRBJ2-2; D perhaps matches TRBD2 (6 bases). In germline, CDR1 is MDHEN, CDR2 SYDVKM. Trimming cost V 1 base and J 6 bases, with 18 bases left between them. This CDR3 comprises 17 residues. Written as DNA, the CDR3 is TGTGCCAGCAGTTTATCGCTACTAGCCGGTCTCGCCGGGGAGCTGTTTTTT. Protein sequence: CASSLSLLAGLAGELFF.

This clone was found once. The CDR3 region has the DNA TGTGCCACCAGCAGAGATTCGGACAGGGGAGAAAAACTGTTTTTT. Protein: CATSRDSDRGEKLFF. V gene TRBV15 combines with J gene TRBJ1-4; TRBD1 matches at 9 bases. In germline, CDR1 is LNHNV, CDR2 YYDKDF (reference sequence). This CDR3 comprises 15 residues. V dropped 0 bases and J dropped 8; count of bases not matched to a gene: 4.

This clone came up once. This chain joins TRBV2 and TRBJ1-1; the D is unclear. V lost 3 bases and J lost 1, with 12 bases in between. The CDR3 is 15 residues long. CDR1 is SNHLY and CDR2 is FYNNEI in the germline V gene. The CDR3: CASSDGRVGNTEAFF. The DNA of the CDR3 is TGTGCCAGCAGTGACGGGCGGGTCGGGAACACTGAAGCTTTCTTT.

The V call is TRBV10-3, the J call TRBJ2-1, with 11 bases aligning to TRBD2. This CDR3 has 16 amino acids. V gave up 6 bases and J gave up 3 bases; unmatched junction bases: 7. Per the germline V gene, CDR1 is ENHRY and CDR2 is SYGVKD. In DNA form, the CDR3 reads TGTGCCATCAGACCCCTTAGCGGGGGGGTCTACAATGAGCAGTTCTTC. This gives the protein CAIRPLSGGVYNEQFF.

This clone was picked up one time. The chain is built from TRBV27 and TRBJ2-3, with D possibly matching TRBD2 (5 bases). Germline lookup yields CDR1 MNHEY and CDR2 SMNVEV (reference sequence). V was clipped by 5 bases and J by 6 bases, with 12 bases between them. The CDR3 runs to 13 residues. The CDR3 is CASSRLAEDTQYF. In DNA, the CDR3 is TGTGCCAGCAGTCGCCTAGCAGAGGATACGCAGTATTTT.

CDR3 protein: CAWNHRAGEQPQHF. As DNA, the CDR3 is TGTGCCTGGAATCACCGGGCAGGGGAACAGCCCCAGCATTTT. The rearrangement uses TRBV30 and TRBJ1-5, with D possibly matching TRBD1 (6 bases). Germline lookup yields CDR1 GTSNPN and CDR2 SVGIG (reference sequence). This CDR3 is built from 14 residues. V was pared by 4 bases and J by 7 bases, with 17 bases between.

The V call is TRBV7-2, the J call TRBJ1-2; no clear D. Germline CDR1 reads SGHTA; CDR2 reads FQGNSA. V was shortened by 0 bases and J by 3 bases, with 8 bases between the two germline ends. The CDR3 extends over 14 amino acids. The CDR3 nucleotides are TGTGCCAGCAGCTTAGCAGGAGAACACTATGGCTACACCTTC. Protein sequence: CASSLAGEHYGYTF.

The chain recombines TRBV5-1 with TRBJ2-5; 12 positions agree with TRBD2. Germline V lookup: CDR1 SGHRS, CDR2 YFSETQ. The CDR3 has 15 residues. The V gene end was trimmed by 4 bases and the J gene end by 5 bases; junction bases not matched to a gene: 6. The CDR3 DNA follows: TGCGCCAGCAGCGCAGGACTAGCGGGGCCCGAGACCCAGTACTTC. Encoded protein: CASSAGLAGPETQYF. Using reference TRBV5-1 and TRBJ2-5 for the parts outside the CDR3, the full variable domain is KAGVTQTPRYLIKTRGQQVTLSCSPISGHRSVSWYQQTPGQGLQFLFEYFSETQRNKGNFPGRFSGRQFSNSRSEMNVSTLELGDSALYLCASSAGLAGPETQYFGPGTRLLVL.

This clone was picked up a small number of times. The chain joins TRBV5-1 to TRBJ1-4; no definite D call. The CDR3 is made up of 15 amino acids. The V gene lost 3 bases and the J gene lost 6 bases, with 15 bases spanning the gap. Germline V gene data show CDR1 as SGHRS and CDR2 as YFSETQ. The CDR3 nucleotides are TGCGCCAGCAGCTCCATGGCTTGGGGAGATGAAAAACTGTTTTTT. It translates to CASSSMAWGDEKLFF.

The chain uses TRBV30 and TRBJ1-1, with unresolved D. The CDR3 length is 12 residues. Germline V gene sequence: CDR1 GTSNPN, CDR2 SVGIG (reference sequence). Trimming stripped 4 bases from V and 3 bases from J, with 9 bases between. The CDR3 sequence is CAWTRRDTEAFF. CDR3 nucleotides: TGTGCCTGGACAAGGAGAGACACTGAAGCTTTCTTT.

V and J are TRBV12-3 or TRBV12-4 and TRBJ1-1, with 7 bases fitting TRBD1. The CDR3 spans 13 residues. Trimming cost V 5 bases and J 6 bases; bases outside gene matches: 6. The CDR3 is CASSPGTDPEAFF. CDR3 DNA sequence: TGTGCCAGCAGTCCTGGGACAGATCCTGAAGCTTTCTTT.

The chain couples TRBV21-1 to TRBJ1-3; TRBD1 is taken as the D call from the table, unchecked against the DNA. TRBV21-1 is labeled a pseudogene. The CDR3 contains 15 residues. CDR3 protein: CASSNVGSSGNTIYF. DNA for the CDR3: TGTGCCAGCAGCAATGTGGGCAGCTCTGGAAACACCATATATTTT.

The chain employs TRBV7-2 and TRBJ2-3; a weak D match, TRBD1 (5 bases). Trimming stripped 6 bases from V and 4 bases from J, with 17 bases between. This CDR3 spans 15 amino acids. The germline gives CDR1 SGHTA, CDR2 FQGNSA. The CDR3 loop is CASSSPGIVPDTQYF. The CDR3 nucleotides are TGTGCCAGCAGTTCACCAGGGATCGTGCCAGATACGCAGTATTTT. The variable domain in full, with the rest retrieved from reference TRBV7-2 and TRBJ2-3, is GAGVSQSPSNKVTEKGKDVELRCDPISGHTALYWYRQSLGQGLEFLIYFQGNSAPDKSGLPSDRFSAERTGGSVSTLTIQRTQQEDSAVYLCASSSPGIVPDTQYFGPGTRLTVL.

The V call is TRBV5-8, the J call TRBJ1-4; 9 nucleotides match TRBD1. Germline V lookup: CDR1 SGHTS, CDR2 YDEGEE. The CDR3 consists of 14 residues. The V and J ends lost 6 bases and 4 bases, in that order; junction bases with no gene match: 4. The CDR3: CASNEGQGNEKLFF. As DNA, the CDR3 is TGTGCCAGCAACGAGGGACAGGGTAATGAAAAACTGTTTTTT.

About this clone itself: This sample also contains other DNA sequences that code for the same CDR3. The chain combines TRBV7-9 with TRBJ1-1; a weak D match, TRBD1 (6 bases). Trimming pared 3 bases from V and 1 base from J, leaving 6 bases between. CDR3 length: 13 amino acids. Germline V gives CDR1 SEHNR, CDR2 FQNEAQ (reference sequence). CDR3 residues: CASSLGQNTEAFF. The CDR3 nucleotides read TGTGCCAGCAGCTTGGGACAGAACACTGAAGCTTTCTTT.

CDR3 sequence: CAWSPLTGIVTDTQYF. The CDR3 nucleotides are TGTGCCTGGAGTCCTCTAACAGGTATTGTAACGGATACGCAGTATTTT. The V gene is TRBV30, the J gene TRBJ2-3; possible D gene TRBD1, 5 bases. CDR3 length: 16 residues. V was cut by 2 bases and J by 6 bases, with 21 bases left in between. Germline V gene data show CDR1 as GTSNPN and CDR2 as SVGIG (reference sequence).

This chain links TRBV7-2 with TRBJ2-1; TRBD2 might be the D (6 bases). Germline V CDR1 and CDR2: SGHTA, FQGNSA. The CDR3 totals 18 residues. Trimming cost V 0 bases and J 6 bases, with 21 bases left between them. The CDR3 coding sequence is TGTGCCAGCAGCTTAGCAACCCGACTAGGGCCTTTTGGCAATGAGCAGTTCTTC. Its translation is CASSLATRLGPFGNEQFF.

The J gene is TRBJ2-7, the V gene TRBV5-6; TRBD1 aligns across 7 bases. This CDR3 is 14 amino acids long. V dropped 2 bases and J dropped 3; count of bases not matched to a gene: 5. Germline loops: CDR1 SGHDT, CDR2 YYEEEE. This chain's CDR3 is CASSLGRGYYEQYF. In DNA form, the CDR3 reads TGTGCCAGCAGCTTAGGCAGGGGGTACTACGAGCAGTACTTC.

The chain uses TRBV5-4 and TRBJ2-1; 10 nucleotides line up with TRBD2. V lost 4 bases, J lost 4 bases, and 5 bases stayed unmatched. Germline CDR1 is SGHNT and CDR2 is YYREEE (reference sequence). The CDR3 sequence is 15 residues long. CDR3 loop: CASSPASGGYNEQFF. The CDR3 coding sequence is TGTGCCAGCAGCCCCGCTAGCGGGGGATACAATGAGCAGTTCTTC.